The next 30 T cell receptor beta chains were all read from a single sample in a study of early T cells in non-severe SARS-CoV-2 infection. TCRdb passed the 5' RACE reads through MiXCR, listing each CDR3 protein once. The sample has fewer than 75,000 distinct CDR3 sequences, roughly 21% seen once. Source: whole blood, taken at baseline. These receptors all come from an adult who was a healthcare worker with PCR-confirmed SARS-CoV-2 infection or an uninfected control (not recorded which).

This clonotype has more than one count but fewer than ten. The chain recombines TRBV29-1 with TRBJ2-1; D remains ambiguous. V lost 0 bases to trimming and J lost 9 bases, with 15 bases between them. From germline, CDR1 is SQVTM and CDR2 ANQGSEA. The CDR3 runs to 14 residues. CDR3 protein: CSVEEQFAVGEQFF. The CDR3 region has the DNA TGCAGCGTTGAAGAACAGTTTGCCGTTGGTGAGCAGTTCTTC.

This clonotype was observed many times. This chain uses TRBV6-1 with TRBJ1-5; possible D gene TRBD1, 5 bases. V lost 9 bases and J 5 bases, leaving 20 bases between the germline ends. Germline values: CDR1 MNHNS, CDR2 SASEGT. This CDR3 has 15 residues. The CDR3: CASTPGAMGDQPQHF. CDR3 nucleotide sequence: TGTGCCAGTACACCTGGGGCCATGGGGGATCAGCCCCAGCATTTT.

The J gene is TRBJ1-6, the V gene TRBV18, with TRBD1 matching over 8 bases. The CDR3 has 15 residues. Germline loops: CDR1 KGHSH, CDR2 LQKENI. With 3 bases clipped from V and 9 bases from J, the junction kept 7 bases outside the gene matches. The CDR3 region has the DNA TGTGCCAGCTCACCGCCCCCACAGGGGGGTTCACCCCTCCACTTT. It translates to CASSPPPQGGSPLHF.

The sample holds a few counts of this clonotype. Here the CDR3 reads CSVEAGPGEQYF. DNA for the CDR3: TGCAGCGTTGAGGCAGGGCCGGGCGAGCAGTACTTC. The gene calls are TRBV29-1 and TRBJ2-7; perhaps TRBD1 as D (5 bases). This CDR3 comprises 12 residues. Per the germline V gene, CDR1 is SQVTM and CDR2 is ANQGSEA. Trimming cost V 3 bases and J 6 bases, with 12 bases left between them.

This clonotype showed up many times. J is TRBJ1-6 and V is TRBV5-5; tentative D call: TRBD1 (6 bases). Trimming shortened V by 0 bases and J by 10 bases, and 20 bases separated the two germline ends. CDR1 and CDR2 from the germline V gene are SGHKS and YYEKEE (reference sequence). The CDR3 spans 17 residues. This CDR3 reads CASSLAGTPGLGSPLHF. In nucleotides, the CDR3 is TGTGCCAGCAGCTTGGCAGGGACACCGGGGCTCGGGTCACCCCTCCACTTT.

The CDR3 coding sequence is TGTGCCAGCAGTTTTGTCCGACAGGGAGTTAATGAGCAGTTCTTC. Translating it yields CASSFVRQGVNEQFF. V is TRBV12-3 or TRBV12-4 and J is TRBJ2-1; 7 positions agree with TRBD1. The trim removed 3 bases at V and 7 bases at J, leaving 9 bases unmatched. The CDR3 totals 15 residues.

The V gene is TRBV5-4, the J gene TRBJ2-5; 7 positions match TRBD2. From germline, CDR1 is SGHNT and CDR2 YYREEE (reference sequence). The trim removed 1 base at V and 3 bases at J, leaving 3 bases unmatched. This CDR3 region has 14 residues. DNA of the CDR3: TGTGCCAGCAGCTTGAAGGCGGGGGAAGAGACCCAGTACTTC. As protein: CASSLKAGEETQYF. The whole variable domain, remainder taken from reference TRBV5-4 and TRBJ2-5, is ETGVTQSPTHLIKTRGQQVTLRCSSQSGHNTVSWYQQALGQGPQFIFQYYREEENGRGNFPPRFSGLQFPNYSSELNVNALELDDSALYLCASSLKAGEETQYFGPGTRLLVL.

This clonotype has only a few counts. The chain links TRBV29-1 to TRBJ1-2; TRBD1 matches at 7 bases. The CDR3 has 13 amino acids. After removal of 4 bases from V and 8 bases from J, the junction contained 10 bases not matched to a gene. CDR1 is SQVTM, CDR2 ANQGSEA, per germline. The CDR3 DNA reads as TGCAGCGTTGTAGGTCTTGCAGGGGGAGGCTACACCTTC. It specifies CSVVGLAGGGYTF.

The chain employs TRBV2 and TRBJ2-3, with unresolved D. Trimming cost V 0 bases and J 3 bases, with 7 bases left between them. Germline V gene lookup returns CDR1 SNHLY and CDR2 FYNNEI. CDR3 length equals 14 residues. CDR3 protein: CASSEAPQTDTQYF. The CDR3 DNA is TGTGCCAGCAGTGAAGCCCCCCAGACAGATACGCAGTATTTT.

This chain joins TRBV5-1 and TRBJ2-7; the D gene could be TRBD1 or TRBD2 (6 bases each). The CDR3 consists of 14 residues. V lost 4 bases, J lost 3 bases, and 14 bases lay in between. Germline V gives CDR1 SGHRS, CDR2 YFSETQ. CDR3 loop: CASSPTEGGYEQYF. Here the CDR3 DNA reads TGCGCCAGCAGCCCTACCGAGGGGGGCTACGAGCAGTACTTC.

The CDR3 DNA sequence: TGTGCCATCAGTGACACTTTAGCCAAAAACATTCAGTACTTC. Translated, it gives CAISDTLAKNIQYF. The genes are TRBV10-3 and TRBJ2-4; D is uncertain. Germline V lookup: CDR1 ENHRY, CDR2 SYGVKD. Trimming cost V 3 bases and J 0 bases, with 6 bases left between them. The CDR3 runs to 14 residues.

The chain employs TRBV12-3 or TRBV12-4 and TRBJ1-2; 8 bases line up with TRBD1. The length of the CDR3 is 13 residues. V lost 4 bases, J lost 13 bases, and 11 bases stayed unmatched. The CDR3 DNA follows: TGTGCCAGCAGTTCCTCGGAAACAGGGGGGTCCACCTTC. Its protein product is CASSSSETGGSTF.

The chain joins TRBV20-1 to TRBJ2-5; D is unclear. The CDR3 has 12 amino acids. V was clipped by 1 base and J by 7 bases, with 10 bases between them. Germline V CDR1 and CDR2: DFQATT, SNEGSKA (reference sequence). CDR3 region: CSARVLRGTQYF. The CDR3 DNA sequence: TGCAGTGCTAGAGTTCTCCGAGGGACCCAGTACTTC.

CDR3 protein: CASSQEQGANTEAFF. In DNA form, the CDR3 reads TGTGCCAGCAGCCAAGAACAGGGGGCGAACACTGAAGCTTTCTTT. The chain uses TRBV3-1 and TRBJ1-1; TRBD1 matches at 9 bases. V shed 0 bases, J shed 1 base, and the junction held 0 bases outside the gene matches. The length of the CDR3 is 15 residues. Germline values: CDR1 LGHDT, CDR2 YNNKEL (reference sequence).

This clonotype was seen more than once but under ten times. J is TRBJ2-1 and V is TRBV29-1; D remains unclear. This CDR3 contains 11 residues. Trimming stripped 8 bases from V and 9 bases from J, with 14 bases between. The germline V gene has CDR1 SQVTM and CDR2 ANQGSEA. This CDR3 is CSPVLLSEQFF. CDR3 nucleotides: TGCAGCCCTGTCCTGCTTAGTGAGCAGTTCTTC.

The CDR3 sequence is CASSENSDTQYF. The CDR3, as DNA: TGTGCCAGCAGTGAAAATTCCGATACGCAGTATTTT. The gene calls are TRBV6-1 and TRBJ2-3, with D hard to call. This CDR3 region has 12 residues. CDR1 MNHNS and CDR2 SASEGT come from the germline V gene. V was clipped by 2 bases and J by 6 bases, with 6 bases between them.

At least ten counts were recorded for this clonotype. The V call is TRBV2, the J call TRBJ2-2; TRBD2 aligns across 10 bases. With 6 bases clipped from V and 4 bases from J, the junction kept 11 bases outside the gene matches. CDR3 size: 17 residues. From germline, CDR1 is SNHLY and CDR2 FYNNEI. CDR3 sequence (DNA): TGTGCCAGCAGCGGTACACTAGCGGGGTTGTCCACCGGGGAGCTGTTTTTT. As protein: CASSGTLAGLSTGELFF. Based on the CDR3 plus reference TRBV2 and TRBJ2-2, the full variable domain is EPEVTQTPSHQVTQMGQEVILRCVPISNHLYFYWYRQILGQKVEFLVSFYNNEISEKSEIFDDQFSVERPDGSNFTLKIRSTKLEDSAMYFCASSGTLAGLSTGELFFGEGSRLTVL.

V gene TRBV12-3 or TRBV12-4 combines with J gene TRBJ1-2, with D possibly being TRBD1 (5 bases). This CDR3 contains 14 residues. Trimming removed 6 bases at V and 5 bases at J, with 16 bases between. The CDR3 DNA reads TGTGCCAGCAGATCGACAGTCAGCTCTTATGGCTACACCTTC. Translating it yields CASRSTVSSYGYTF.

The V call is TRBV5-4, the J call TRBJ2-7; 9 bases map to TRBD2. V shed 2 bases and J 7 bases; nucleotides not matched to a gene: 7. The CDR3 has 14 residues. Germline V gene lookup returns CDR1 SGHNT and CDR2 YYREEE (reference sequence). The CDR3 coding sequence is TGTGCCAGCAGCTTTAGCGGGGGATCGGAAGAGCAGTACTTC. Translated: CASSFSGGSEEQYF.

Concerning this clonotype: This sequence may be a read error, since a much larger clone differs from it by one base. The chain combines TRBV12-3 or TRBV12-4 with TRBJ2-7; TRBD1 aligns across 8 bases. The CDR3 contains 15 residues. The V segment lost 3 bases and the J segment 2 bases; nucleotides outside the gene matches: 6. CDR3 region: CASSLKRDRTYEQYF. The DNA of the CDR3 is TGTGCCAGCAGTTTGAAACGGGACAGGACCTACGAGCAGTACTTC.

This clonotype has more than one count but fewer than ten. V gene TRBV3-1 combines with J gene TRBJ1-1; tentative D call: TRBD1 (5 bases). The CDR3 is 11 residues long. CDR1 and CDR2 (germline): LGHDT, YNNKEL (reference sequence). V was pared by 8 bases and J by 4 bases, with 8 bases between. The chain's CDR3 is CASRQGTEAFF. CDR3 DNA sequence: TGTGCCAGCCGGCAGGGCACTGAAGCTTTCTTT. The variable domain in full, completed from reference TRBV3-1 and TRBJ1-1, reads DTAVSQTPKYLVTQMGNDKSIKCEQNLGHDTMYWYKQDSKKFLKIMFSYNNKELIINETVPNRFSPKSPDKAHLNLHINSLELGDSAVYFCASRQGTEAFFGQGTRLTVV.

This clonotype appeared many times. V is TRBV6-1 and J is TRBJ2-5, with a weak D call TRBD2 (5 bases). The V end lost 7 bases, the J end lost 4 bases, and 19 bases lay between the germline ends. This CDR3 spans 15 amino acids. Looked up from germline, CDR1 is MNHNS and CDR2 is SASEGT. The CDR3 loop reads CASTEGGLPGETQYF. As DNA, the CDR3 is TGTGCCAGCACCGAAGGTGGACTCCCTGGAGAGACCCAGTACTTC.

The CDR3 sequence: CATQGPAYEQYF. The CDR3 nucleotides are TGTGCCACTCAGGGTCCGGCCTACGAGCAGTACTTC. The J gene is TRBJ2-7, the V gene TRBV27; a possible D gene is TRBD1 (5 bases). Trimming stripped 10 bases from V and 2 bases from J, with 12 bases between. Germline-derived CDR1 and CDR2 are MNHEY and SMNVEV (reference sequence). The CDR3 spans 12 residues.

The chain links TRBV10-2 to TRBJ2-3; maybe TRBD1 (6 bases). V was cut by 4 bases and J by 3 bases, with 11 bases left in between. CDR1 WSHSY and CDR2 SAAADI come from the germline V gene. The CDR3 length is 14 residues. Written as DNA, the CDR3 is TGCGCCAGCAGTGCGGGACATTCTACAGATACGCAGTATTTT. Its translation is CASSAGHSTDTQYF.

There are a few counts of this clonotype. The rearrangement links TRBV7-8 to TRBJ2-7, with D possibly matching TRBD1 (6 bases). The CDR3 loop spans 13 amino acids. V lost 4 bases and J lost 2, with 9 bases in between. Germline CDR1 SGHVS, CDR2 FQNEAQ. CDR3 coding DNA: TGTGCCAGCAGCTGGCGGACAGCCTACGAGCAGTACTTC. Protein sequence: CASSWRTAYEQYF.

CDR3 nucleotide sequence: TGTGCCAGCAGCCCCGGGGCAGATACGCAGTATTTT. This codes for CASSPGADTQYF. This chain connects TRBV7-8 to TRBJ2-3; D is possibly TRBD2 (5 bases). The CDR3 contains 12 residues. V lost 5 bases and J lost 4, with 7 bases in between. Germline assignment: CDR1 SGHVS and CDR2 FQNEAQ.

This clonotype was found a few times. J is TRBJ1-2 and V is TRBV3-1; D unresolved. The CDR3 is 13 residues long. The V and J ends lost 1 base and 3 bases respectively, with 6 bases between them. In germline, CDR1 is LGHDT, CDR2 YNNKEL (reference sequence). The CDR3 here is CASSQARDYGYTF. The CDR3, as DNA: TGTGCCAGCAGCCAAGCTAGGGACTATGGCTACACCTTC.

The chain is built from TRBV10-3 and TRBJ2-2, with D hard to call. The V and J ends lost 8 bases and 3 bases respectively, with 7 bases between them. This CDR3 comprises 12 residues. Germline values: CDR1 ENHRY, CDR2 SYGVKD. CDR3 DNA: TGTGCCATCGGTAGGGACACCGGGGAGCTGTTTTTT. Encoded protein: CAIGRDTGELFF.

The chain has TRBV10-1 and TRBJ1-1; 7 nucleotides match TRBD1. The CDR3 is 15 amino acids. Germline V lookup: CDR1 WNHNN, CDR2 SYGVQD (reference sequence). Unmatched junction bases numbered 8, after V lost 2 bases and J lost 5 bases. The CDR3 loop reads CASSETGRGETEAFF. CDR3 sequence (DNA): TGCGCCAGCAGTGAGACGGGCAGGGGGGAAACTGAAGCTTTCTTT.

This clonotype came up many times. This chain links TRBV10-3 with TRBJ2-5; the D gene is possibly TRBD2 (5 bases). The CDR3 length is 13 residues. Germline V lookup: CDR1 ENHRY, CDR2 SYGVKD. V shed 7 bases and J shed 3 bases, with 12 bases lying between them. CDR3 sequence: CAITSGEKETQYF. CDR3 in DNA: TGTGCCATCACGTCCGGGGAGAAAGAGACCCAGTACTTC.